The 25 T cell receptor beta chains given below trace back to one sample, sequenced in a study of naive and memory T cell subsets. Whole-study results and caveats: A few larger clonotypes appeared in naive repertoires, especially CD8, possibly memory cells re-expressing CD45RA.

These TCRs' antigens remain unknown. Both TRBC1 and TRBC2 were covered by a beta constant-region primer of two equimolar oligonucleotides. Four rounds of PCR amplified the ligated cDNA using nested alpha and beta constant-region primers plus SP2. TCRdb reprocessed the UMI-ligation and nested PCR reads with MiXCR, giving one entry per CDR3 protein. The data contain about 90,000 distinct CDR3 sequences, 10% to 12% of them singletons. The sample consisted of naive CD4+ T cells from blood. The receptor source for this set is a human donor in good health.

This clonotype was detected many times. V and J are TRBV12-3 or TRBV12-4 and TRBJ2-1, with 9 bases fitting TRBD2. This CDR3 has 14 residues. V trimming: 7 bases; J trimming: 7 bases; junction bases outside the gene matches: 8. The CDR3 protein is CASTPGLAGNEQFF. The DNA for the CDR3 is TGTGCCAGCACCCCGGGACTAGCAGGGAATGAGCAGTTCTTC.

This clonotype was detected ten times or more. The chain recombines TRBV28 with TRBJ2-1, with 14 bases that match TRBD2. This CDR3 is built from 14 residues. From germline, CDR1 is MDHEN and CDR2 SYDVKM. The ends lost 5 bases at V and 16 bases at J; junction bases unmatched: 10. The CDR3 nucleotides are TGTGCCAGCAGTCCCTGGACTAGCGGGGGGAGCCGATTCTTC. This sequence encodes CASSPWTSGGSRFF.

The chain combines TRBV6-4 with TRBJ2-3; D ambiguous. V shed 6 bases and J shed 0 bases, with 10 bases lying between them. This CDR3 is built from 14 residues. CDR1 and CDR2 from the germline V gene are MRHNA and SNTAGT. This chain's CDR3 is CASSVTPSTDTQYF. Written as DNA, the CDR3 is TGTGCCAGCAGCGTCACCCCTAGCACAGATACGCAGTATTTT.

Ten or more counts support this clonotype. The chain carries TRBV29-1 and TRBJ2-5; TRBD1 matches 9 bases. Germline-derived CDR1 and CDR2 are SQVTM and ANQGSEA. V lost 5 bases to trimming and J lost 6 bases; unmatched junction nucleotides: 13. The CDR3 loop spans 15 amino acids. CDR3 in amino acids: CSVTTGTGPGQTQYF. The CDR3, as DNA: TGCAGCGTTACGACCGGGACAGGGCCAGGACAGACCCAGTACTTC.

The chain couples TRBV18 to TRBJ2-4; 8 nucleotides agree with TRBD2. The germline CDR1 and CDR2 sequences are KGHSH and LQKENI. This CDR3 spans 17 amino acids. V was clipped by 2 bases and J by 8 bases; unmatched bases: 14. Written as DNA, the CDR3 is TGTGCCAGCTCACCAAATTTGATCCGGACTAGCATTGACATTCAGTACTTC. Translated: CASSPNLIRTSIDIQYF.

The genes are TRBV6-2 or TRBV6-3 and TRBJ1-1, with D possibly matching TRBD1 (5 bases). Germline assignment: CDR1 MNHEY and CDR2 SVGEGT. The CDR3 is 16 residues long. V was pared by 6 bases and J by 5 bases, with 22 bases between. This chain's CDR3 is CASRPTGFSSGTEAFF. DNA for the CDR3: TGTGCCAGCAGGCCAACAGGTTTCTCGTCGGGGACTGAAGCTTTCTTT.

Only a few counts were recorded for this clonotype. This chain uses TRBV20-1 with TRBJ2-3; weak D call: TRBD2 (6 bases). Between the trimmed V and J ends, which lost 3 bases and 2 bases, there was a span of 9 bases. The germline gives CDR1 DFQATT, CDR2 SNEGSKA (reference sequence). The CDR3 has 13 residues. The DNA for the CDR3 is TGCAGTGCTAGTAGCGGCATCACAGATACGCAGTATTTT. Translated: CSASSGITDTQYF.

This clonotype has just a few counts. The rearrangement joins TRBV7-8 to TRBJ2-1, with 10 bases identical to TRBD2. CDR1 is SGHVS, CDR2 FQNEAQ, per germline. This CDR3 region has 14 residues. V was clipped by 7 bases and J by 3 bases; unmatched bases: 3. DNA for the CDR3: TGTGCCAGCACGAGGACTAGCGGCTACAATGAGCAGTTCTTC. Translation: CASTRTSGYNEQFF.

This clonotype has ten or more counts. The J gene is TRBJ2-3, the V gene TRBV20-1; 8 bases are shared with TRBD2. V lost 4 bases, J lost 7 bases, and 10 bases stayed unmatched. The CDR3 is 14 residues long. Germline loops: CDR1 DFQATT, CDR2 SNEGSKA (reference sequence). The CDR3: CSANLAGAMHTQYF. The CDR3 DNA is TGCAGTGCTAACCTAGCGGGTGCTATGCATACGCAGTATTTT.

The chain recombines TRBV20-1 with TRBJ2-1; no clear D. The germline CDR1 and CDR2 sequences are DFQATT and SNEGSKA (reference sequence). Trimming cost V 2 bases and J 4 bases, with 12 bases left between them. The CDR3 is made up of 14 amino acids. The CDR3 nucleotides are TGCAGTGCTAGAAGTCGGCGTCGGTACAATGAGCAGTTCTTC. Protein sequence: CSARSRRRYNEQFF.

The rearrangement joins TRBV10-3 to TRBJ2-3, with TRBD2 as a possible D gene (5 bases). Trimming cost V 0 bases and J 4 bases, with 8 bases left between them. The CDR3 sequence is 14 residues long. Germline loops: CDR1 ENHRY, CDR2 SYGVKD. CDR3 protein: CAISESKLADTQYF. The CDR3 nucleotides read TGTGCCATCAGTGAGTCTAAACTAGCAGATACGCAGTATTTT.

This clonotype was observed many times. Written as DNA, the CDR3 is TGTGCCAGCTCTGGGGCCAACGTCCTGACTTTC. This sequence encodes CASSGANVLTF. The chain combines TRBV2 with TRBJ2-6; D remains unclear. The CDR3 has 11 residues. Trimming pared 8 bases from V and 1 base from J, leaving 0 bases between. The germline gives CDR1 SNHLY, CDR2 FYNNEI.

The gene calls are TRBV11-3 and TRBJ2-2; 9 bases agree with TRBD2. J gave up 6 bases and V 1 base, and 9 bases lay outside the gene matches. The CDR3 extends over 17 amino acids. Looked up from germline, CDR1 is SGHNT and CDR2 is YENEEA. The CDR3 bases are TGTGCCAGCAGCTTAGGAGTGGGACTAGCCATACCCGGGGAGCTGTTTTTT. Translation gives CASSLGVGLAIPGELFF.

This clonotype has at least ten counts. The chain carries TRBV20-1 and TRBJ1-4; D may be TRBD1 (6 bases). The CDR3 length is 13 residues. From germline, CDR1 is DFQATT and CDR2 SNEGSKA (reference sequence). Trimming removed 7 bases at V and 3 bases at J, with 12 bases between. CDR3 sequence: CSVPTGPNEKLFF. CDR3 bases: TGCAGTGTCCCGACAGGACCTAATGAAAAACTGTTTTTT.

Ten or more counts support this clonotype. V usage is TRBV6-6 and J usage is TRBJ2-3; D may be TRBD1 (6 bases). CDR1 is MNHNY, CDR2 SVGAGI, per germline (reference sequence). The CDR3 is 12 amino acids. Trimming left V 7 bases short and J 5 bases short, with 10 bases between. DNA for the CDR3: TGTGCCAGCAACCCGACAGGAGATACGCAGTATTTT. Amino acids: CASNPTGDTQYF.

The chain employs TRBV29-1 and TRBJ2-2, with 8 bases aligning to TRBD1. CDR1 SQVTM and CDR2 ANQGSEA come from the germline V gene. The CDR3 totals 12 residues. V lost 7 bases, J lost 6 bases, and 4 bases stayed unmatched. The CDR3 sequence: CSGLTGAGELFF. DNA for the CDR3: TGCAGCGGCCTGACAGGGGCCGGGGAGCTGTTTTTT.

This clonotype was seen repeatedly, ten times or more. The rearrangement links TRBV24-1 to TRBJ1-1, with no clear D. The CDR3 is 15 residues long. The V end was cut by 2 bases, the J end by 7 bases, with 16 bases between. Germline V gene lookup returns CDR1 KGHDR and CDR2 SFDVKD. The CDR3 coding sequence is TGTGCCACCAGTGATTCCCGGGAGCGTAGGGATGAAGCTTTCTTT. Translated: CATSDSRERRDEAFF.

V and J are TRBV29-1 and TRBJ2-7; 7 bases are a match to TRBD1. Losses at the gene ends were 4 bases for V and 3 bases for J; bases not matched to a gene: 9. The CDR3 is made up of 14 amino acids. Per germline, CDR1 SQVTM and CDR2 ANQGSEA. In DNA, the CDR3 is TGCAGCGTTGGAGTTAAGGGACAGTACTACGAGCAGTACTTC. It specifies CSVGVKGQYYEQYF.

The CDR3 nucleotides read TGTGCCACCAGCCCAGGGGGGAGGCGGATGGATACGCAGTATTTT. It is translated as CATSPGGRRMDTQYF. The chain carries TRBV15 and TRBJ2-3; TRBD1 is a possible D gene (7 bases). V lost 5 bases and J 6 bases, leaving 18 bases between the germline ends. The V gene's germline CDR1 is LNHNV and CDR2 YYDKDF (reference sequence). The CDR3 runs 15 residues.

There are many counts of this clonotype. V gene TRBV28 combines with J gene TRBJ1-3, with a weak D call TRBD1 (6 bases). Trimming removed 3 bases from V and 3 bases from J, with 12 bases in between. From germline, CDR1 is MDHEN and CDR2 SYDVKM. This CDR3 has 15 amino acids. For the CDR3, the DNA is TGTGCCAGCAGTTTCGACAGGAGGGATGGAAACACCATATATTTT. Translating it yields CASSFDRRDGNTIYF.

There are a few counts of this clonotype. The chain links TRBV28 to TRBJ1-4, with D maybe TRBD1 (6 bases). Per the germline V gene, CDR1 is MDHEN and CDR2 is SYDVKM. There are 14 residues in the CDR3. Trimming took off 2 bases at V and 11 bases at J, with 15 bases between the two ends. Here the CDR3 reads CASSLNPSTGKLFF. The DNA of the CDR3 is TGTGCCAGCAGTTTAAACCCCTCAACAGGGAAACTGTTTTTT.

Only a few counts were recorded for this clonotype. J is TRBJ2-1 and V is TRBV29-1, with TRBD1 identical over 7 bases. Germline V gene data show CDR1 as SQVTM and CDR2 as ANQGSEA. This CDR3 comprises 15 residues. The junction had 9 bases not matched to a gene; V was cut back by 7 bases and J by 0 bases. CDR3 loop: CSDSRQGFSYNEQFF. DNA for the CDR3: TGCAGCGATAGCAGACAGGGTTTCTCCTACAATGAGCAGTTCTTC.

This chain connects TRBV5-4 to TRBJ1-2, with D maybe TRBD1 (5 bases). V was cut by 1 base and J by 8 bases, with 15 bases left in between. This CDR3 has 14 amino acids. Germline V gives CDR1 SGHNT, CDR2 YYREEE (reference sequence). The CDR3 spells CASSLRGGTPGYTF. For the CDR3, the DNA is TGTGCCAGCAGCTTGCGTGGGGGGACTCCCGGCTACACCTTC. Together with reference TRBV5-4 and TRBJ1-2, the CDR3 gives the full variable domain: ETGVTQSPTHLIKTRGQQVTLRCSSQSGHNTVSWYQQALGQGPQFIFQYYREEENGRGNFPPRFSGLQFPNYSSELNVNALELDDSALYLCASSLRGGTPGYTFGSGTRLTVV.

A few counts support this clonotype. The chain has TRBV28 and TRBJ1-1; 7 bases line up with TRBD1. CDR3 length equals 13 residues. Trimming took 6 bases from V and 4 from J; bases not matched to a gene: 5. Per the germline V gene, CDR1 is MDHEN and CDR2 is SYDVKM. The CDR3 loop is CASRPQGTTEAFF. The CDR3 nucleotides read TGTGCCAGCAGGCCACAGGGGACCACTGAAGCTTTCTTT.

This clonotype was detected a few times. V gene TRBV3-1 combines with J gene TRBJ1-3; maybe TRBD1 (6 bases). This CDR3 spans 16 amino acids. V was cut by 4 bases and J by 3 bases, with 16 bases left in between. Germline lookup yields CDR1 LGHDT and CDR2 YNNKEL (reference sequence). In DNA form, the CDR3 reads TGTGCCAGCAGCCGATCGAAGGGGGTTATTGGAAACACCATATATTTT. It yields the protein CASSRSKGVIGNTIYF.